This TCR beta chain was captured by sequencing in a study of blood T cell repertoires in COVID-19. Study summary: Specimens from acute and convalescent COVID-19 originated in the United States, Italy and Spain. T cells, B-cell-depleted T cells, or PBMCs provided the cDNA or gDNA that served as material.

Authors' analysis steps: Reference gene primer amplification gave nucleated cell count estimates. TCRdb's copy holds only in-frame clones and misses some; the assay was immunoSEQ multiplex PCR. V, J and clone size are those of that table, while D and trimming were read from the DNA. The sample gives 65,000 to 95,000 clones, roughly 87% of which show up once; more than 5.5% is in the top ten. Germline CDR1 and CDR2: SGDLS and YYNGEE. Trimming pared 0 bases from V and 10 bases from J, leaving 11 bases between. The CDR3 is made up of 14 amino acids. The genes are TRBV9 and TRBJ1-6, with D perhaps matching TRBD1 (6 bases). The specimen was peripheral blood. The clonotype originates from an older man with acute or convalescent COVID-19. The CDR3 region is CASSVGQVGSPLHF. The CDR3 DNA is TGTGCCAGCAGCGTAGGACAGGTCGGGTCACCCCTCCACTTT.